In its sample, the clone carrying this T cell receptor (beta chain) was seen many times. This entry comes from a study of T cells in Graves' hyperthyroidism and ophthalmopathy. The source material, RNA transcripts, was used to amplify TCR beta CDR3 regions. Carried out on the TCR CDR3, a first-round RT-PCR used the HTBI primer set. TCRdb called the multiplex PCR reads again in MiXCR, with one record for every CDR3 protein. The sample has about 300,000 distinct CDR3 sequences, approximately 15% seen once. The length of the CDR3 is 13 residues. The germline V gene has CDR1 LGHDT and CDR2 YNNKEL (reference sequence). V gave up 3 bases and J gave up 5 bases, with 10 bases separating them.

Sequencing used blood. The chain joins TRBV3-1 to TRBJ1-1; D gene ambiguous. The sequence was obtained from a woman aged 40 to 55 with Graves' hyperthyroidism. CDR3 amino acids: CASSHIGLTEAFF. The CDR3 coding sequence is TGTGCCAGCAGCCATATCGGGCTTACTGAAGCTTTCTTT. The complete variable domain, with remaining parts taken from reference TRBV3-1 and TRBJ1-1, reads DTAVSQTPKYLVTQMGNDKSIKCEQNLGHDTMYWYKQDSKKFLKIMFSYNNKELIINETVPNRFSPKSPDKAHLNLHINSLELGDSAVYFCASSHIGLTEAFFGQGTRLTVV.